These T cell receptor beta chains were read from a single sample in a study of regulatory T cells in long-lasting Graves disease. One entry per CDR3 protein, called by TCRdb with MiXCR from the multiplex PCR reads. The data contain more than 350,000 distinct CDR3 sequences, 21% of them singletons. Material: peripheral blood mononuclear cells (PBMCs), obtained when the disease was refractory, from a patient treated with antithyroid drugs. Source of these receptors: a female donor with Graves disease. Both conserved end residues are part of each CDR3. Each record gives: D gene, clone size, J gene, V gene, CDR3 protein, CDR3 DNA. A D gene is named only where the DNA matches it firmly. The listing skips clone size in some rows; elsewhere it reads once, few, many or a size class.

>NA|NA|TRBJ1-1|TRBV18
CASSPFGADTEAFF
TGTGCCAGCTCACCATTCGGGGCGGACACTGAAGCTTTCTTT
>NA|few|TRBJ2-7|TRBV5-4
CASSLPERRSYEQYF
TGTGCCAGCAGCTTGCCAGAAAGGAGATCCTACGAGCAGTACTTC
>NA|NA|TRBJ2-1|TRBV9
CASSITGLGGDEQFF
TGTGCCAGCAGCATCACGGGACTAGGGGGCGATGAGCAGTTCTTC
>NA|NA|TRBJ2-2|TRBV3-1
CASRQGPGELFF
TGTGCCAGCAGGCAGGGCCCCGGGGAGCTGTTTTTT
>TRBD1|many|TRBJ1-2|TRBV27
CASSSIGDRQSYGYTF
TGTGCCAGCAGTTCTATAGGGGACAGACAGAGCTATGGCTACACCTTC
>NA|few|TRBJ2-1|TRBV19
CASSISSRNEQFF
TGTGCCAGTAGTATATCGTCCCGTAATGAGCAGTTCTTC
>NA|many|TRBJ2-5|TRBV28
CASSRGADETQYF
TGTGCCAGCAGTAGGGGGGCAGATGAGACCCAGTACTTC
>NA|many|TRBJ2-5|TRBV6-9
CASSYRTWETQYF
TGTGCCAGCAGTTACAGGACCTGGGAGACCCAGTACTTC
>NA|once|TRBJ1-5|TRBV6-1
CATAGGRGNQPQHF
TGTGCCACTGCGGGGGGGAGGGGCAATCAGCCCCAGCATTTT
>NA|few|TRBJ1-2|TRBV6-1
CASSEVTVYGHTF
TGTGCCAGCAGTGAAGTGACAGTCTATGGCCACACCTTC
>NA|NA|TRBJ2-5|TRBV10-2
CASGMGETQYF
TGCGCCAGCGGGATGGGGGAGACCCAGTACTTC
>NA|many|TRBJ1-2|TRBV2
CASSGYGRSPGGYTF
TGTGCCAGCAGTGGTTATGGACGGAGCCCGGGGGGCTACACCTTC
>TRBD1|few|TRBJ2-2|TRBV19
CASSMTGAGELFF
TGTGCCAGTAGTATGACAGGGGCCGGGGAGCTGTTTTTT
>NA|NA|TRBJ2-6|TRBV29-1
CSVEDLRDSMRGANVLTF
TGCAGCGTTGAAGATCTCCGGGACTCAATGCGGGGGGCCAACGTCCTGACTTTC
>NA|many|TRBJ2-2|TRBV24-1
CATSGGQHDTGELFF
TGTGCCACCAGTGGGGGTCAGCATGACACCGGGGAGCTGTTTTTT
>NA|once|TRBJ2-6|TRBV19
CASISLSSGANVLTF
TGTGCCAGTATTTCGCTTAGCTCTGGGGCCAACGTCCTGACTTTC
>NA|NA|TRBJ1-1|TRBV4-1
CASSQALGVEAFF
TGCGCCAGCAGCCAAGCGTTGGGGGTTGAAGCTTTCTTT
>NA|many|TRBJ2-2|TRBV6-1
CASSPRTPINTGELFF
TGTGCCAGCAGTCCTCGGACTCCTATAAACACCGGGGAGCTGTTTTTT
>NA|NA|TRBJ2-1|TRBV2
CASVRGNHNEQFF
TGTGCCAGCGTCCGGGGGAACCACAATGAGCAGTTCTTC
>NA|many|TRBJ1-2|TRBV20-1
CSAPGNGYTF
TGCAGTGCTCCCGGGAATGGCTACACCTTC
>TRBD1|many|TRBJ2-5|TRBV2
CASKRTQGAAEETQYF
TGTGCCAGCAAAAGAACTCAGGGGGCCGCAGAAGAGACCCAGTACTTC
>NA|few|TRBJ1-1|TRBV18
CASSPDIYTEAFF
TGTGCCAGCTCACCGGACATTTACACTGAAGCTTTCTTT
>TRBD1|many|TRBJ1-1|TRBV12-3/TRBV12-4
CASSLGQGYTEAFF
TGTGCCAGCAGCCTGGGACAGGGGTACACTGAAGCTTTCTTT
>NA|NA|TRBJ2-1|TRBV7-3
CASSSSPRNEQFF
TGTGCCAGCAGCTCCTCCCCCCGCAATGAGCAGTTCTTC
>TRBD2|many|TRBJ2-7|TRBV6-1
CASTKGRLAGNSYEQYF
TGTGCCAGCACCAAGGGTAGACTAGCGGGAAACTCCTACGAGCAGTACTTC
>NA|many|TRBJ1-2|TRBV27
CASSSTGQPPYYGYTF
TGTGCCAGCAGTTCCACAGGGCAACCGCCCTACTATGGCTACACCTTC
>NA|many|TRBJ1-1|TRBV12-3/TRBV12-4
CASSPRVLSTEAFF
TGTGCCAGCAGTCCCCGGGTATTGAGCACTGAAGCTTTCTTT
>NA|many|TRBJ2-5|TRBV28
CASRPTGIQETQYF
TGTGCCAGCAGGCCCACAGGGATTCAAGAGACCCAGTACTTC
>NA|many|TRBJ1-2|TRBV5-1
CASSLGAWDGYTF
TGCGCCAGCAGCTTGGGGGCCTGGGATGGCTACACCTTC
>NA|many|TRBJ1-5|TRBV6-1
CASSERVSRNQPQHF
TGTGCCAGCAGTGAGAGGGTTTCGCGCAATCAGCCCCAGCATTTT
>NA|NA|TRBJ1-1|TRBV7-9
CASSLGQGKDEAFF
TGTGCCAGCAGCTTAGGCCAGGGGAAGGATGAAGCTTTCTTT
>NA|many|TRBJ1-2|TRBV7-2
CASSLAGGGGFWGYTF
TGTGCCAGCAGCTTAGCGGGGGGTGGAGGGTTCTGGGGCTACACCTTC
>NA|many|TRBJ1-2|TRBV11-2
CASSSPTGLNYGYTF
TGTGCCAGCAGCTCTCCTACAGGGCTCAACTATGGCTACACCTTC
>NA|many|TRBJ2-7|TRBV12-3/TRBV12-4
CASSLVSGVNEQYF
TGTGCCAGCAGTTTAGTTTCAGGGGTTAACGAGCAGTACTTC
>TRBD1|few|TRBJ1-4|TRBV5-6
CASSLYEGAGKLFF
TGTGCCAGCAGCTTGTACGAGGGGGCCGGGAAACTGTTTTTT
>NA|many|TRBJ1-2|TRBV5-1
CASSLDTEGNYGYTF
TGCGCCAGCAGCTTGGACACAGAAGGCAACTATGGCTACACCTTC
>NA|NA|TRBJ1-3|TRBV15
CATSGSGSSGNTIYF
TGTGCCACCAGCGGCTCAGGGAGCTCTGGAAACACCATATATTTT
>NA|many|TRBJ1-5|TRBV12-3/TRBV12-4
CASQRAIDQPQHF
TGTGCCAGCCAGCGGGCCATTGATCAGCCCCAGCATTTT
>NA|NA|TRBJ1-5|TRBV28
CASSSGQKTNQPQHF
TGTGCCAGCAGTTCGGGACAAAAGACCAATCAGCCCCAGCATTTT
>TRBD2|NA|TRBJ2-7|TRBV28
CASSQGGGSYEQYF
TGTGCCAGCAGTCAGGGCGGGGGCTCCTACGAGCAGTACTTC
>NA|few|TRBJ1-5|TRBV14
CASSQDGPDHRNYSNQPQHF
TGTGCCAGCAGCCAAGATGGGCCGGACCATCGAAATTATAGCAATCAGCCCCAGCATTTT
>NA|many|TRBJ1-2|TRBV7-8
CASSAERAGAVGGYTF
TGTGCCAGCAGCGCGGAGAGGGCAGGGGCGGTTGGAGGCTACACCTTC
>NA|many|TRBJ1-6|TRBV6-1
CASQGPPNSPLHF
TGTGCCAGTCAGGGACCTCCAAATTCACCCCTCCACTTT
>NA|many|TRBJ2-1|TRBV28
CASSTTTDYNEQFF
TGTGCCAGCAGCACAACGACAGACTACAATGAGCAGTTCTTC
>TRBD1|few|TRBJ2-2|TRBV7-9
CASSSLYRGTANTGELFF
TGTGCCAGCAGCTCACTCTACAGGGGAACAGCGAACACCGGGGAGCTGTTTTTT
>TRBD2|few|TRBJ2-5|TRBV29-1
CSVLAGEETQYF
TGCAGCGTCCTGGCGGGAGAGGAGACCCAGTACTTC
>NA|NA|TRBJ2-7|TRBV30
CAWSGVPYEQYF
TGTGCCTGGAGTGGGGTTCCCTACGAGCAGTACTTC
>NA|NA|TRBJ1-5|TRBV12-3/TRBV12-4
CASGVSLNQPQHF
TGTGCCAGCGGGGTCAGTCTGAATCAGCCCCAGCATTTT
>TRBD2|NA|TRBJ2-7|TRBV3-1
CASSQGPGAGLATHEQYF
TGTGCCAGCAGCCAAGGCCCAGGAGCGGGACTAGCGACCCACGAGCAGTACTTC
>NA|NA|TRBJ2-3|TRBV20-1
CSARGGDTQYF
TGCAGTGCTAGAGGGGGAGATACGCAGTATTTT
>TRBD1|NA|TRBJ1-5|TRBV19
CASSTGQGNNRPQHF
TGTGCCAGTAGTACTGGACAGGGGAACAATCGGCCCCAGCATTTT
>NA|many|TRBJ2-2|TRBV19
CALRVTGDSNTGELFF
TGTGCCCTTCGCGTCACAGGGGACTCGAACACCGGGGAGCTGTTTTTT
>NA|many|TRBJ2-5|TRBV11-2
CASRRPGRSRVQETQYF
TGTGCCAGCAGGCGACCGGGACGGAGCAGGGTTCAAGAGACCCAGTACTTC
>TRBD1|many|TRBJ2-7|TRBV9
CASSGRTGGFYEQYF
TGTGCCAGCAGCGGTCGGACAGGGGGCTTCTACGAGCAGTACTTC
>TRBD2|many|TRBJ2-5|TRBV7-9
CASSGDGLVVKTQYF
TGTGCCAGCAGCGGGGACGGACTAGTTGTTAAGACCCAGTACTTC